A selection of T cell receptor beta chains follows, all from one sample in a study of glioma-infiltrating T cells after dendritic cell vaccination. Using immunoSEQ multiplex PCR, the repertoire was profiled, and TCRdb retains in-frame clones only, with some absent. The repertoire holds more than 95,000 clones, with less than 90% as singletons. Here the sequenced sample was blood, taken after dendritic cell vaccination. These receptors were collected from a human donor with glioblastoma. The CDR3 runs from the conserved cysteine through the conserved F or W. Each record gives: CDR3 length, V gene, clone size, J gene, D gene, CDR3 protein, CDR3 DNA. D genes are given only for firm matches. Only some rows state a clone size, as once, few, many or a class for expanded clones.

>14|TRBV30|.|TRBJ2-3|TRBD2
CAWSPAGLPDTQYF
TGTGCCTGGAGTCCAGCGGGGTTACCAGATACGCAGTATTTT
>13|TRBV5-1|.|TRBJ1-1|.
CACRTETNTEAFF
TGCGCCTGCCGGACAGAGACGAACACTGAAGCTTTCTTT
>16|TRBV7-3|.|TRBJ2-2|TRBD2
CASSPLPSGISGELFF
TGTGCCAGCAGCCCCTTGCCTAGCGGGATATCCGGGGAGCTGTTTTTT
>15|TRBV4-1|.|TRBJ1-4|.
CASSQQGLANEKLFF
TGCGCCAGCAGCCAACAGGGGTTAGCTAATGAAAAACTGTTTTTT
>16|TRBV5-4|.|TRBJ2-5|TRBD2
CASSGGLAGDRETQYF
TGTGCCAGCAGCGGGGGACTAGCGGGAGATCGAGAGACCCAGTACTTC
>18|TRBV28|few|TRBJ1-4|TRBD1
CASSFFRQGAPGGEKLFF
TGTGCCAGCAGTTTTTTTCGACAGGGGGCGCCGGGAGGTGAAAAACTGTTTTTT
>13|TRBV9|.|TRBJ1-2|TRBD1
CASSVTGEEGYTF
TGTGCCAGCAGCGTGACAGGGGAGGAAGGCTACACCTTC
>15|TRBV5-6|.|TRBJ1-5|.
CASSLGANSGQPQHF
TGTGCCAGCAGCTTGGGGGCTAATAGTGGTCAGCCCCAGCATTTT
>16|TRBV5-1|once|TRBJ2-1|TRBD2
CASSPGLAGGPDEQFF
TGCGCCAGCAGCCCGGGACTAGCGGGAGGGCCCGATGAGCAGTTCTTC
>15|TRBV6-6|few|TRBJ2-7|TRBD2
CATGVGGRAAYEQYF
TGTGCCACCGGAGTTGGCGGGAGGGCTGCCTACGAGCAGTACTTC
>13|TRBV28|few|TRBJ2-7|.
CASIHSGTYEQYF
TGTGCCAGCATCCACAGCGGTACCTACGAGCAGTACTTC
>11|TRBV20-1|.|TRBJ1-1|.
CSARANTEAFF
TGCAGTGCTAGAGCTAACACTGAAGCTTTCTTT
>15|TRBV19|.|TRBJ2-7|.
CASSVTGTHAGEQYF
TGTGCCAGTAGTGTCACCGGGACTCACGCGGGCGAGCAGTACTTC
>14|TRBV7-9|once|TRBJ1-2|.
CASSVLSYNYGYTF
TGTGCCAGCAGCGTTCTGTCTTATAACTATGGCTACACCTTC
>12|TRBV2|few|TRBJ1-1|.
CASREGNTEAFF
TGTGCCAGCCGGGAGGGGAACACTGAAGCTTTCTTT
>14|TRBV2|once|TRBJ2-7|.
CASSEEAISNEQYF
TGTGCCAGCAGTGAAGAAGCAATATCCAACGAGCAGTACTTC